This is a list of T cell receptor beta chains from one sample in a study of T-cell memory formation after mild COVID-19. One entry per CDR3 protein results from TCRdb running MiXCR on the 5' RACE reads. Of 350,000 to 400,000 distinct CDR3 sequences detected, 20% to 25% appear once; the ten largest clones hold approximately 12%. The sequencing input was PBMCs or a T cell subset sorted from them (not recorded which). The source of these receptors is an adult woman who had mild COVID-19 (a few samples of this study predate the infection). Cell type and time point are not known. Each CDR3 is given with its conserved first and last residue. A D gene is named only where the DNA matches it firmly. Size tells how often a clone was seen (once, few, many) or the class of an expanded clone, and some rows leave it out.

size	J	D	V	CDR3	DNA
NA	TRBJ2-1	NA	TRBV20-1	CSARDYRADNEQFF	TGCAGTGCTAGAGATTACCGGGCCGACAATGAGCAGTTCTTC
few	TRBJ2-1	NA	TRBV18	CASSPLPQAQNEQFF	TGTGCCAGCTCCCCCTTGCCCCAGGCCCAGAATGAGCAGTTCTTC
NA	TRBJ2-5	TRBD1	TRBV7-9	CASSLGKGQALLETQYF	TGTGCCAGCAGCTTAGGGAAGGGACAGGCTCTCTTAGAGACCCAGTACTTC
few	TRBJ1-5	NA	TRBV7-2	CASSFKVLGAGGNQPQHF	TGTGCCAGCAGCTTTAAGGTACTAGGGGCTGGAGGGAATCAGCCCCAGCATTTT
NA	TRBJ2-7	NA	TRBV10-3	CAISDLRGGEQYF	TGTGCCATCAGTGACCTCAGGGGGGGGGAGCAGTACTTC
few	TRBJ2-1	NA	TRBV20-1	CSARDEQGSDEQFF	TGCAGTGCTAGAGATGAACAGGGCAGTGATGAGCAGTTCTTC
once	TRBJ1-1	TRBD1	TRBV7-2	CASSLDPGGYAFF	TGTGCCAGCAGCTTAGACCCAGGGGGATACGCTTTCTTT
few	TRBJ2-1	NA	TRBV10-3	CAISEWDAGQFF	TGTGCCATCAGTGAGTGGGACGCGGGGCAGTTCTTC
few	TRBJ2-7	TRBD1	TRBV5-4	CASRRQGEVIYEQYF	TGTGCCAGCAGACGACAGGGGGAAGTAATATACGAGCAGTACTTC
few	TRBJ2-2	NA	TRBV5-1	CASSFRQKTGELFF	TGCGCCAGCAGCTTCCGACAGAAGACCGGGGAGCTGTTTTTT
NA	TRBJ2-7	TRBD2	TRBV6-6	CASSSLAGAYEQYF	TGTGCCAGCAGTTCCCTAGCGGGGGCCTACGAGCAGTACTTC
few	TRBJ1-2	NA	TRBV7-9	CASSLRARRDHGYTF	TGTGCCAGCAGCCTACGGGCCCGGAGGGATCATGGCTACACCTTC
NA	TRBJ2-3	TRBD2	TRBV7-6	CASSLGRGVPTDTQYF	TGTGCCAGCAGCTTAGGCCGGGGGGTCCCCACAGATACGCAGTATTTT
few	TRBJ2-5	NA	TRBV12-3/TRBV12-4	CASSFGTTETQYF	TGTGCCAGCAGTTTTGGGACAACAGAGACCCAGTACTTC
NA	TRBJ2-1	TRBD2	TRBV11-1	CASSGGLALYNEQFF	TGTGCCAGCAGCGGGGGACTAGCGCTCTACAATGAGCAGTTCTTC
few	TRBJ2-7	NA	TRBV4-1	CASSQVVRVEQYF	TGCGCCAGCAGCCAAGTGGTCCGGGTCGAGCAGTACTTC
NA	TRBJ2-5	TRBD2	TRBV5-1	CASSLGPGGGALETQYF	TGCGCCAGCAGCTTGGGGCCCGGCGGGGGGGCCTTGGAGACCCAGTACTTC